This entry describes one TCR beta chain. This specimen comes from a study of blood T cell repertoires in COVID-19. Looking at the study overall: Specimens from acute and convalescent COVID-19 originated in the United States, Italy and Spain.

Here immunoSEQ multiplex PCR was the method, and the copy in TCRdb shows in-frame clones only, minus some. The sample has 87,000 or so clones, about 82% seen once. Germline CDR1 is SGHTA and CDR2 is FQGNSA. The CDR3 is 15 residues long. V was trimmed by 2 bases and J by 1 base, leaving 9 bases between them. The chain joins TRBV7-2 to TRBJ1-5; D may be TRBD1 (5 bases). The sample comprised peripheral blood. This TCR was recovered from an elderly woman in a cohort sampled during active or convalescent COVID-19. The CDR3 sequence is CASSLNQGSNQPQHF. CDR3 nucleotides: TGTGCCAGCAGCTTAAATCAGGGAAGCAATCAGCCCCAGCATTTT.